This TCR beta chain was recorded in a study of blood T cell repertoires in COVID-19. About the study: The United States, Italy and Spain provided the acute and convalescent COVID-19 samples. T cells, B-cell-depleted T cells, or PBMCs supplied cDNA or gDNA.

Per the original methods: Reference gene primer amplification yielded estimated nucleated cell counts. The repertoire was sequenced with immunoSEQ multiplex PCR; TCRdb's copy has only in-frame clones and lacks some. V and J calls and clone size are given by that table; D and trimming were obtained from the DNA. The table shows roughly 40,000 clones, with around 91% occurring only once. With V trimmed by 5 bases and J by 5 bases, 10 bases remained unmatched. CDR3 size: 18 residues. Per the germline V gene, CDR1 is SEHNR and CDR2 is FQNEAQ (reference sequence). The J gene is TRBJ2-4, the V gene TRBV7-9; 15 bases match TRBD2. What was sequenced was peripheral blood. The receptor was derived from a man aged 45-65 years with active COVID-19. DNA for the CDR3: TGTGCCAGCAGCAAGGGACTAGCGGGGGGCCCAGGGGAAAACATTCAGTACTTC. Protein product: CASSKGLAGGPGENIQYF.